The 14 T cell receptor beta chains in this list originate from one sample, sequenced in a study of blood T cell repertoires in COVID-19. The protocol was immunoSEQ multiplex PCR, while the TCRdb copy is restricted to in-frame clones and leaves out a portion. The top ten hold approximately 12% of the sample, which has 250,000 to 300,000 clones, 75% to 90% seen once. The sequencing sample was made of peripheral blood. These receptors all come from a woman in her fifties or sixties with acute or convalescent COVID-19.

This clone was counted once. The V and J genes are TRBV10-3 and TRBJ1-5; D is unresolved. The germline V and J ends were trimmed by 6 bases and 2 bases, with 11 bases remaining between them. Per germline, CDR1 ENHRY and CDR2 SYGVKD. The CDR3 loop spans 14 amino acids. The CDR3 DNA is TGTGCCATCAGAGAATCCACGGGCAATCAGCCCCAGCATTTT. It translates to CAIRESTGNQPQHF.

This clone was seen a single time. The rearrangement joins TRBV2 to TRBJ2-1; D gene ambiguous. Per germline, CDR1 SNHLY and CDR2 FYNNEI. V lost 7 bases to trimming and J lost 5 bases, with 6 bases between them. The CDR3 is 11 amino acids. The DNA for the CDR3 is TGTGCCAGCATCTATCACAATGAGCAGTTCTTC. It translates to CASIYHNEQFF. Full variable domain (remainder filled in from reference TRBV2 and TRBJ2-1): EPEVTQTPSHQVTQMGQEVILRCVPISNHLYFYWYRQILGQKVEFLVSFYNNEISEKSEIFDDQFSVERPDGSNFTLKIRSTKLEDSAMYFCASIYHNEQFFGPGTRLTVL.

The chain has TRBV4-3 and TRBJ2-7, with a tentative D call TRBD2 (6 bases). V shed 1 base and J shed 3 bases, with 10 bases lying between them. Germline V CDR1 and CDR2: LGHNA, YSLEER. CDR3 size: 14 residues. The CDR3: CASSQGGANYEQYF. The CDR3 DNA sequence: TGCGCCAGCAGCCAAGGCGGGGCTAACTACGAGCAGTACTTC.

This chain joins TRBV24-1 and TRBJ2-7; 9 nucleotides line up with TRBD2. V dropped 5 bases and J dropped 5; count of bases not matched to a gene: 15. This CDR3 is built from 17 residues. The germline gives CDR1 KGHDR, CDR2 SFDVKD. CDR3: CATSGARASGKGNEQYF. The CDR3 DNA follows: TGTGCCACCAGTGGGGCCCGGGCTAGCGGGAAGGGTAACGAGCAGTACTTC.

The chain uses TRBV28 and TRBJ2-7; D is ambiguous. The CDR3 contains 14 residues. The ends were cut back, 5 bases at V and 3 bases at J, with 14 bases in the middle. Germline lookup yields CDR1 MDHEN and CDR2 SYDVKM. The CDR3 reads CASSETPPLYEQYF. The CDR3 DNA follows: TGTGCCAGCAGTGAGACACCACCACTCTACGAGCAGTACTTC.

The genes are TRBV7-9 and TRBJ2-1; D gene uncertain. The germline CDR1 and CDR2 sequences are SEHNR and FQNEAQ (reference sequence). The CDR3 contains 12 residues. With 3 bases removed from V and 8 bases from J, the gap between germline ends came to 8 bases. Here the CDR3 reads CASSFGEDEQFF. As DNA, the CDR3 is TGTGCCAGCAGCTTCGGAGAGGATGAGCAGTTCTTC.

This sequence joins TRBV19 and TRBJ2-7; TRBD1 aligns across 9 bases. The CDR3 has 18 residues. CDR1 is LNHDA and CDR2 is SQIVND in the germline V gene (reference sequence). V gave up 1 base and J gave up 3 bases; unmatched junction bases: 13. Written as DNA, the CDR3 is TGTGCCAGTAGTATAGGCAGCATTCTCGGGACAGGGAACTACGAGCAGTACTTC. Its translation: CASSIGSILGTGNYEQYF.

The V and J genes are TRBV12-1 and TRBJ2-7; the table's D call TRBD2 went unverified against the DNA. TRBV12-1 has pseudogene status. The CDR3 totals 16 residues. CDR3 sequence (DNA): TGTGCCAGCAGCTTTCACACTAGCCCTCGACACTACGAGCAGTACTTC. Amino acids: CASSFHTSPRHYEQYF.

The chain has TRBV19 and TRBJ1-2, with 7 bases aligning to TRBD1. Per the germline V gene, CDR1 is LNHDA and CDR2 is SQIVND (reference sequence). J gave up 2 bases and V 6 bases, and 12 bases lay outside the gene matches. The CDR3 consists of 16 residues. The CDR3 DNA reads as TGTGCCAGTAGCCCAGACGGACAGGCGCCAAACTATGGCTACACCTTC. Amino acids: CASSPDGQAPNYGYTF.

This chain uses TRBV27 with TRBJ1-2, with TRBD1 identical over 8 bases. The ends lost 6 bases at V and 7 bases at J; junction bases unmatched: 10. Germline V gene lookup returns CDR1 MNHEY and CDR2 SMNVEV (reference sequence). The CDR3 runs 14 residues. CDR3 loop: CASRYNQGAVGYTF. The CDR3 DNA sequence: TGTGCCAGCAGATATAATCAGGGGGCGGTTGGCTACACCTTC.

This chain links TRBV5-4 with TRBJ2-3; tentative D call: TRBD2 (5 bases). Trimming pared 4 bases from V and 3 bases from J, leaving 12 bases between. This CDR3 comprises 14 residues. The germline gives CDR1 SGHNT, CDR2 YYREEE (reference sequence). In nucleotides, the CDR3 is TGTGCCAGCAGCCAAAGGGAGTTAACAGATACGCAGTATTTT. Its translation: CASSQRELTDTQYF.

The rearrangement links TRBV6-1 to TRBJ1-2; no reliable D call. This CDR3 is 15 amino acids long. Trimming took 0 bases from V and 2 from J, leaving 10 bases between them. Germline assignment: CDR1 MNHNS and CDR2 SASEGT. The CDR3 nucleotides read TGTGCCAGCAGTGAAGCGTACAGAAAAAACTATGGCTACACCTTC. Its protein product is CASSEAYRKNYGYTF.

CDR3 region: CASSATSGRANTGELFF. The CDR3 DNA is TGCGCCAGCAGCGCGACTAGCGGGAGGGCAAACACCGGGGAGCTGTTTTTT. This sequence joins TRBV5-1 and TRBJ2-2, with 14 bases lining up with TRBD2. The CDR3 spans 17 residues. The V segment lost 4 bases and the J segment 2 bases; nucleotides outside the gene matches: 4. Germline loops: CDR1 SGHRS, CDR2 YFSETQ.

The V gene is TRBV5-1, the J gene TRBJ2-2, with D possibly matching TRBD1 (6 bases). This CDR3 has 18 residues. The V and J ends lost 0 bases and 4 bases respectively, with 19 bases between them. CDR1 and CDR2 from the germline V gene are SGHRS and YFSETQ. In DNA form, the CDR3 reads TGCGCCAGCAGCTTGGACAGGGTTCGAGCCCGATCCACCGGGGAGCTGTTTTTT. Translated, it gives CASSLDRVRARSTGELFF.